This T cell receptor beta chain is from a study of cytotoxic CD8 clonotypes in ibrutinib-treated CLL. Germline V gene sequence: CDR1 MNHEY, CDR2 SVGAGI. The CDR3 is 14 amino acids. V lost 4 bases, J lost 0 bases, and 7 bases lay in between. Repertoires were generated with immunoSEQ multiplex PCR, while TCRdb's copy carries only in-frame clones and drops some. The repertoire has about 140,000 clones, 60% to 80% of them found once; the top ten carry approximately 28%. Here the sequenced sample was PBMCs, taken after 12 months of ibrutinib treatment. The rearrangement joins TRBV6-5 to TRBJ1-3; D is unresolved. This receptor was identified in a human donor with chronic lymphocytic leukemia. The chain's CDR3 is CASSSWSSGNTIYF. CDR3 DNA: TGTGCCAGCAGTTCTTGGAGCTCTGGAAACACCATATATTTT.